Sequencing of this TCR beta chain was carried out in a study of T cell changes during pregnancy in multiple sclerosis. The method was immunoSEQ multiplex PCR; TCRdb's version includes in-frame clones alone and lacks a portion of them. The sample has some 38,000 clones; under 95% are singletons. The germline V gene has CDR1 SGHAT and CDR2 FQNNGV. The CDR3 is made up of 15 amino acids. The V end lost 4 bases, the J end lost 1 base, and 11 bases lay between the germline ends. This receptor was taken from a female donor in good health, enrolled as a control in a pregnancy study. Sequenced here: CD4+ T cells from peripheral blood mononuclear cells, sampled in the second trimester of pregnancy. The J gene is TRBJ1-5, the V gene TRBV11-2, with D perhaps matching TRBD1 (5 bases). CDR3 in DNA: TGTGCCAGCAGCTCCCAGGCAGGGAGCAATCAGCCCCAGCATTTT. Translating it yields CASSSQAGSNQPQHF.